These 23 T cell receptor beta chains were all obtained from the same sample, sequenced in a study of beta chain features in type 1 diabetes. The antigens for these receptors are not known. Every bit of the isolated RNA underwent reverse transcription, so sequencing read expressed TCRB transcripts. TCRdb's copy holds only in-frame clones and misses some; the assay was immunoSEQ multiplex PCR. The sample yields 250,000 to 350,000 clones, over 11% seen once. Points from the study as a whole: Shortening that was moderate but significant affected the TCRB CDR3s of Type 1 diabetes patients in all four CD4+ subsets.

Material for sequencing was naive CD4+ T cells from blood. The source is a man aged 25 to 45 with type 1 diabetes.

This clone came up a few times. The chain carries TRBV12-5 and TRBJ2-1, with 7 bases fitting TRBD2. This CDR3 is 14 amino acids long. Per germline, CDR1 LGHNT and CDR2 FRNRAP. V gave up 7 bases and J gave up 5 bases; unmatched junction bases: 8. DNA for the CDR3: TGTGCTAGTGTAGGCGGGACTAATCACAATGAGCAGTTCTTC. Protein: CASVGGTNHNEQFF.

This clone was seen only a few times. This sequence joins TRBV5-1 and TRBJ1-2; the D gene is possibly TRBD1 (5 bases). The CDR3 has 13 amino acids. Germline CDR1 SGHRS, CDR2 YFSETQ. V was pared by 0 bases and J by 6 bases, with 9 bases between. In DNA form, the CDR3 reads TGCGCCAGCAGCTTGGCAGGGTCCAATGGCTACACCTTC. It specifies CASSLAGSNGYTF.

This clone appeared a few times. This rearrangement joins TRBV29-1 to TRBJ2-3, with no clear D. Germline V lookup: CDR1 SQVTM, CDR2 ANQGSEA. The CDR3 contains 14 residues. V lost 4 bases and J lost 0, with 11 bases in between. The CDR3 region is CSVVQALSTDTQYF. As DNA, the CDR3 is TGCAGCGTTGTGCAGGCGCTTAGCACAGATACGCAGTATTTT.

This clone has only a few counts. The V gene is TRBV7-2, the J gene TRBJ2-7, with D perhaps matching TRBD2 (6 bases). V gave up 5 bases and J gave up 5 bases, with 19 bases separating them. The CDR3 extends over 15 amino acids. Germline V CDR1 and CDR2: SGHTA, FQGNSA. CDR3 sequence (DNA): TGTGCCAGCAGCCTACGGTGGACTACTCCTAACGAGCAGTACTTC. This gives the protein CASSLRWTTPNEQYF.

This clone was detected a few times. The CDR3 DNA follows: TGTGCCTGGAGCGTTTCTGGGACAGGGCATGGCTACACCTTC. Translating gives CAWSVSGTGHGYTF. The V gene is TRBV30, the J gene TRBJ1-2; 9 bases are shared with TRBD1. From germline, CDR1 is GTSNPN and CDR2 SVGIG (reference sequence). The CDR3 extends over 14 amino acids. V was clipped by 3 bases and J by 6 bases; unmatched bases: 8.

This clone was counted between two and nine times. The genes are TRBV30 and TRBJ1-1, with TRBD1 as a possible D gene (6 bases). This CDR3 contains 11 residues. V lost 4 bases and J 8 bases, leaving 11 bases between the germline ends. Per germline, CDR1 GTSNPN and CDR2 SVGIG (reference sequence). CDR3 protein: CAWIQTGEAFF. In DNA form, the CDR3 reads TGTGCCTGGATTCAGACAGGCGAAGCTTTCTTT.

At least ten counts were recorded for this clone. V and J are TRBV7-9 and TRBJ2-5, with TRBD1 as a possible D gene (6 bases). CDR3 length equals 13 residues. Trimming removed 5 bases at V and 5 bases at J, with 12 bases between. Germline-derived CDR1 and CDR2 are SEHNR and FQNEAQ (reference sequence). The CDR3 nucleotides read TGTGCCAGCAGCCTCAGGGGAGTTGAGACCCAGTACTTC. Translating gives CASSLRGVETQYF. Full variable domain (outside the CDR3, taken from reference TRBV7-9 and TRBJ2-5): DTGVSQNPRHKITKRGQNVTFRCDPISEHNRLYWYRQTLGQGPEFLTYFQNEAQLEKSRLLSDRFSAERPKGSFSTLEIQRTEQGDSAMYLCASSLRGVETQYFGPGTRLLVL.

The V and J genes are TRBV30 and TRBJ2-6, with D possibly matching TRBD1 (6 bases). Germline V CDR1 and CDR2: GTSNPN, SVGIG (reference sequence). CDR3 size: 14 residues. The V and J ends lost 8 bases and 2 bases respectively, with 13 bases between them. CDR3 sequence reads: CAAGRTAGANVLTF. CDR3 in DNA: TGTGCCGCTGGAAGGACAGCTGGGGCCAACGTCCTGACTTTC. The entire variable domain, with the rest obtained from reference TRBV30 and TRBJ2-6, is as follows: SQTIHQWPATLVQPVGSPLSLECTVEGTSNPNLYWYRQAAGRGLQLLFYSVGIGQISSEVPQNLSASRPQDRQFILSSKKLLLSDSGFYLCAAGRTAGANVLTFGAGSRLTVL.

The gene calls are TRBV15 and TRBJ2-2, with 10 positions matching TRBD2. The length of the CDR3 is 17 residues. Germline CDR1 LNHNV, CDR2 YYDKDF (reference sequence). V gave up 2 bases and J gave up 6 bases; unmatched junction bases: 9. This CDR3 is CATSRPRGTSEAGELFF. The DNA of the CDR3 is TGTGCCACCAGCAGACCCCGGGGGACTAGCGAAGCCGGGGAGCTGTTTTTT.

The J gene is TRBJ2-1, the V gene TRBV18, with D perhaps matching TRBD1 (6 bases). CDR3 length: 16 residues. In germline, CDR1 is KGHSH, CDR2 LQKENI. Trimming took 3 bases from V and 5 from J, leaving 17 bases between them. The CDR3 sequence is CASSPTLMDSHNEQFF. In DNA form, the CDR3 reads TGTGCCAGCTCACCGACCCTTATGGACAGCCACAATGAGCAGTTCTTC.

A few counts support this clone. V usage is TRBV27 and J usage is TRBJ1-2, with D uncertain. The CDR3 is made up of 13 amino acids. V lost 5 bases and J 3 bases, leaving 10 bases between the germline ends. The germline gives CDR1 MNHEY, CDR2 SMNVEV (reference sequence). In nucleotides, the CDR3 is TGTGCCAGCAGTCTTGGGGAGGACTATGGCTACACCTTC. Its translation is CASSLGEDYGYTF.

This clone showed up just a few times. This chain uses TRBV7-2 with TRBJ2-5; tentatively, D is TRBD1 (6 bases). Germline assignment: CDR1 SGHTA and CDR2 FQGNSA. The V and J ends lost 3 bases and 4 bases respectively, with 12 bases between them. The CDR3 spans 14 residues. The CDR3 DNA reads TGTGCCAGCAGCTTTGCAAGACAGGCAGAGACCCAGTACTTC. This gives the protein CASSFARQAETQYF. Looking up the rest from reference TRBV7-2 and TRBJ2-5 gives the full variable domain: GAGVSQSPSNKVTEKGKDVELRCDPISGHTALYWYRQSLGQGLEFLIYFQGNSAPDKSGLPSDRFSAERTGGSVSTLTIQRTQQEDSAVYLCASSFARQAETQYFGPGTRLLVL.

V is TRBV19 and J is TRBJ1-2; D ambiguous. The CDR3 has 13 residues. Germline values: CDR1 LNHDA, CDR2 SQIVND (reference sequence). The germline V and J ends were trimmed by 5 bases and 2 bases, with 9 bases remaining between them. The CDR3 nucleotides are TGTGCCAGTAGTTCAAACGGGAACTATGGCTACACCTTC. Amino acids: CASSSNGNYGYTF.

This clone was found a few times. The V call is TRBV7-9, the J call TRBJ1-1; maybe TRBD1 (5 bases). The germline gives CDR1 SEHNR, CDR2 FQNEAQ (reference sequence). The ends were cut back, 3 bases at V and 1 base at J, with 9 bases in the middle. This CDR3 is built from 14 residues. CDR3 nucleotides: TGTGCCAGCAGCTTCGGGGGGACGAACACTGAAGCTTTCTTT. It codes for CASSFGGTNTEAFF.

CDR3 region: CASSQDRVLFEQYF. Written as DNA, the CDR3 is TGTGCCAGCTCACAAGACAGGGTATTATTCGAGCAGTACTTC. This chain uses TRBV18 with TRBJ2-7, with 7 nucleotides matching TRBD1. Losses at the gene ends were 4 bases for V and 6 bases for J; bases not matched to a gene: 9. CDR1 and CDR2 from the germline V gene are KGHSH and LQKENI. The CDR3 length is 14 residues.

This clone has only a few counts. The genes are TRBV2 and TRBJ2-1, with 11 bases lining up with TRBD2. CDR1 SNHLY and CDR2 FYNNEI come from the germline V gene. There are 13 residues in the CDR3. Trimming took 11 bases from V and 4 from J; bases not matched to a gene: 4. CDR3 residues: CAGTSGRYNEQFF. CDR3 nucleotides: TGTGCCGGTACTAGCGGGAGATACAATGAGCAGTTCTTC.

The chain joins TRBV18 to TRBJ2-1, with D perhaps TRBD2 (5 bases). Trimming took off 6 bases at V and 8 bases at J, with 17 bases between the two ends. CDR3 length: 14 residues. The germline V gene encodes CDR1 KGHSH and CDR2 LQKENI. The CDR3, as DNA: TGTGCCAGCTCCCGGGCTAGCAGCACCCATGAGCAGTTCTTC. Its protein product is CASSRASSTHEQFF.

V usage is TRBV27 and J usage is TRBJ2-3; 9 bases fit TRBD2. V shed 0 bases, J shed 5 bases, and the junction held 6 bases outside the gene matches. The germline V gene has CDR1 MNHEY and CDR2 SMNVEV (reference sequence). There are 16 residues in the CDR3. The CDR3 bases are TGTGCCAGCAGTTTATCTCCGCGGACTAGCGAAGATACGCAGTATTTT. Translating it yields CASSLSPRTSEDTQYF.

This clone came up a few times. This chain connects TRBV7-3 to TRBJ1-1, with TRBD1 matching over 7 bases. This CDR3 is 11 amino acids long. The J segment lost 8 bases and the V segment lost 4 bases, leaving 1 base of the junction unmatched. Looked up from germline, CDR1 is SGHTA and CDR2 is FQGTGA. CDR3 DNA sequence: TGTGCCAGCAGCTCGACAGGGGAAGCTTTCTTT. This codes for CASSSTGEAFF.

The gene calls are TRBV27 and TRBJ1-4; perhaps TRBD1 as D (6 bases). The CDR3 sequence is 14 residues long. Between the trimmed V and J ends, which lost 6 bases and 0 bases, there was a span of 8 bases. The germline V gene has CDR1 MNHEY and CDR2 SMNVEV (reference sequence). The DNA for the CDR3 is TGTGCCAGCAGGGACAGTGCAACTAATGAAAAACTGTTTTTT. This sequence encodes CASRDSATNEKLFF. Using reference TRBV27 and TRBJ1-4 for the parts outside the CDR3, the full variable domain is EAQVTQNPRYLITVTGKKLTVTCSQNMNHEYMSWYRQDPGLGLRQIYYSMNVEVTDKGDVPEGYKVSRKEKRNFPLILESPSPNQTSLYFCASRDSATNEKLFFGSGTQLSVL.

This clone was recorded a few times. The gene calls are TRBV7-9 and TRBJ2-5, with D perhaps matching TRBD1 (6 bases). The germline V gene encodes CDR1 SEHNR and CDR2 FQNEAQ (reference sequence). The CDR3 loop spans 16 amino acids. Trimming shortened V by 3 bases and J by 1 base, and 15 bases separated the two germline ends. The CDR3 loop reads CASSFYPGVVQETQYF. In DNA form, the CDR3 reads TGTGCCAGCAGCTTCTATCCAGGGGTGGTCCAAGAGACCCAGTACTTC.

This clone was detected only a few times. This chain uses TRBV2 with TRBJ2-3; possible D gene TRBD1, 6 bases. This CDR3 contains 15 residues. Between the trimmed V and J ends, which lost 5 bases and 1 base, there was a span of 13 bases. Germline loops: CDR1 SNHLY, CDR2 FYNNEI. The DNA for the CDR3 is TGTGCCAGCAGTAACAGGGCGAGGGGCACAGATACGCAGTATTTT. Translation: CASSNRARGTDTQYF.

This clone showed up just a few times. The chain uses TRBV18 and TRBJ2-7, with 8 bases lining up with TRBD1. The CDR3 length is 13 residues. CDR1 and CDR2 from the germline V gene are KGHSH and LQKENI. With 6 bases clipped from V and 5 bases from J, the junction kept 6 bases outside the gene matches. Written as DNA, the CDR3 is TGTGCCAGCTCCCCGGACAGGGAACACGAGCAGTACTTC. The encoded protein is CASSPDREHEQYF. The full variable domain, its missing parts supplied by reference TRBV18 and TRBJ2-7, is NAGVMQNPRHLVRRRGQEARLRCSPMKGHSHVYWYRQLPEEGLKFMVYLQKENIIDESGMPKERFSAEFPKEGPSILRIQQVVRGDSAAYFCASSPDREHEQYFGPGTRLTVT.